This TCR beta chain appears in the sequencing data of a study of radiotherapy plus CTLA-4 blockade in lung cancer. Produced via immunoSEQ multiplex PCR; TCRdb's table is partial and in-frame only. The table shows 70,000 to 85,000 clones, with over 65% occurring only once. Regarding the study as a whole: Reportedly, early blood T cell clone dynamics best predicted response, with interferon-beta.

A word on this clone: Antigen: not known.

Patients in the study, people with chemo-refractory metastatic non-small-cell lung cancer, received focal radiation plus ipilimumab CTLA-4 blockade. The sequence was collected from a human donor with non-small cell lung cancer whose response to radiotherapy plus ipilimumab could not be evaluated. The source was peripheral blood, collected from a patient treated with radiotherapy plus ipilimumab.

For the CDR3, the DNA is TGTGCCAGCAAGTTTGGGGGGGGTAATCAGCCCCAGCATTTT. Residues: CASKFGGGNQPQHF. The chain employs TRBV13 and TRBJ1-5; possibly TRBD1 for D (5 bases). Trimming took off 7 bases at V and 4 bases at J, with 14 bases between the two ends. Germline values: CDR1 PRHDT, CDR2 FYEKMQ (reference sequence). The CDR3 spans 14 residues. The full variable domain, rest sourced from reference TRBV13 and TRBJ1-5, is AAGVIQSPRHLIKEKRETATLKCYPIPRHDTVYWYQQGPGQDPQFLISFYEKMQSDKGSIPDRFSAQQFSDYHSELNMSSLELGDSALYFCASKFGGGNQPQHFGDGTRLSIL.